Sequencing of this T cell receptor beta chain was carried out in a study of T cell responses to AZD1222 COVID-19 vaccine. Findings and caveats of the study: Researchers took repertoire samples only after the peak T cell response had come. Only 5 to 7 AZD1222 recipients tested seropositive at baseline. Spike regions recognized by vaccine-associated CD4 TCRs spanned the protein, led by 160-218 and 743-854.

This clone was recorded once. Its antigen is still unknown. Some clones are missing from TCRdb's copy, which holds only in-frame ones; the method was immunoSEQ multiplex PCR. Of approximately 67,000 clones in the sample, 80% to 90% were seen once. The CDR3 has 14 residues. V lost 7 bases, J lost 4 bases, and 7 bases stayed unmatched. CDR1 LGHNT and CDR2 FRNRAP come from the germline V gene. The chain carries TRBV12-5 and TRBJ1-5; 7 positions agree with TRBD1. This clonotype originated in an adult who received the AZD1222 COVID-19 vaccine. Sequenced here: peripheral blood, sampled 28 days after the second AZD1222 dose. CDR3 in DNA: TGTGCTAGTGCCCCGGGACAGAAGAATCAGCCCCAGCATTTT. This translates into CASAPGQKNQPQHF.